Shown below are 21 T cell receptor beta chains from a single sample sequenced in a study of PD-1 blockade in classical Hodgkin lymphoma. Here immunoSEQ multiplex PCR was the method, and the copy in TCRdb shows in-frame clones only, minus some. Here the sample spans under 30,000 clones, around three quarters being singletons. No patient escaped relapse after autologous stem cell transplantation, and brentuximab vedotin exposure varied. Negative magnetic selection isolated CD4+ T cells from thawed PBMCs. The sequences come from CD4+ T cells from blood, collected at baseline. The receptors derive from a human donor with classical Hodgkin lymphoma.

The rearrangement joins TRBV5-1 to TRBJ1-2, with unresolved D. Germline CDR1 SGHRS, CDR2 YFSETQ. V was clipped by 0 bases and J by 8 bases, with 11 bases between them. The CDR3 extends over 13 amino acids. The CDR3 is CASSLADNRGYTF. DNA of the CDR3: TGCGCCAGCAGCTTGGCAGACAATAGGGGCTACACCTTC.

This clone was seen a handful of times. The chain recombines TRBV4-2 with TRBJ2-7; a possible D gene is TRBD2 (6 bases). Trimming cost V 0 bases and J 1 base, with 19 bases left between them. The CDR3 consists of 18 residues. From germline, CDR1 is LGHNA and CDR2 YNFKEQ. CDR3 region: CASSQDLAVGRSSYEQYF. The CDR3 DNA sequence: TGTGCCAGCAGCCAAGATTTGGCGGTGGGGAGGAGTTCCTACGAGCAGTACTTC.

The CDR3 loop reads CASSLDGAVNTEAFF. The CDR3 DNA sequence: TGTGCCAGTAGTCTGGACGGGGCGGTGAACACTGAAGCTTTCTTT. The chain uses TRBV19 and TRBJ1-1; a weak D match, TRBD1 (5 bases). V was shortened by 5 bases and J by 0 bases, with 13 bases between the two germline ends. The CDR3 spans 15 residues. The germline CDR1 and CDR2 sequences are LNHDA and SQIVND (reference sequence).

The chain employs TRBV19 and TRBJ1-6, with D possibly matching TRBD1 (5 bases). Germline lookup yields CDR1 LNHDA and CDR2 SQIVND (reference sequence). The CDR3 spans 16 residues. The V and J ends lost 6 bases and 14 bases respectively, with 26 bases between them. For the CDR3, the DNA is TGTGCCAGTAGGGATGGGCCGGGGACCAACAAAGGCGCCCTCCACTTT. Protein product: CASRDGPGTNKGALHF.

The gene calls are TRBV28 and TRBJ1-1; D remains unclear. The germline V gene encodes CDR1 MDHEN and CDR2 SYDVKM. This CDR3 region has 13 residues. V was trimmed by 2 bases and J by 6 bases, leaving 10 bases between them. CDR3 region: CASSLGGSPEAFF. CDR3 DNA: TGTGCCAGCAGTTTAGGAGGGAGTCCTGAAGCTTTCTTT.

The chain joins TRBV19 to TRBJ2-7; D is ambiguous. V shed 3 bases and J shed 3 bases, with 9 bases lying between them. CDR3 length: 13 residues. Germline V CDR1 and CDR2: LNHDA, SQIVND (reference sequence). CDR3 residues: CASSIMTFYEQYF. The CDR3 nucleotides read TGTGCCAGTAGTATTATGACATTCTACGAGCAGTACTTC.

CDR3 region: CASSLDRGLREQYF. CDR3 in DNA: TGTGCCAGCAGCTTAGATCGGGGACTACGCGAGCAGTACTTC. The rearrangement links TRBV7-2 to TRBJ2-7; TRBD2 agrees at 7 bases. This CDR3 has 14 amino acids. Trimming at V came to 1 base and at J to 6 bases, leaving 6 bases not matched to a gene. CDR1 is SGHTA and CDR2 is FQGNSA in the germline V gene. Variable domain in full (rest from reference TRBV7-2 and TRBJ2-7): GAGVSQSPSNKVTEKGKDVELRCDPISGHTALYWYRQSLGQGLEFLIYFQGNSAPDKSGLPSDRFSAERTGGSVSTLTIQRTQQEDSAVYLCASSLDRGLREQYFGPGTRLTVT.

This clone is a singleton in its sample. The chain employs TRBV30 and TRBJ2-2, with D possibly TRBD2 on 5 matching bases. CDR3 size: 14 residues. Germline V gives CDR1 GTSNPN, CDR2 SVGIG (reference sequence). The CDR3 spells CASQAGLNTGELFF. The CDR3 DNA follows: TGTGCTTCCCAGGCGGGCTTGAACACCGGGGAGCTGTTTTTT.

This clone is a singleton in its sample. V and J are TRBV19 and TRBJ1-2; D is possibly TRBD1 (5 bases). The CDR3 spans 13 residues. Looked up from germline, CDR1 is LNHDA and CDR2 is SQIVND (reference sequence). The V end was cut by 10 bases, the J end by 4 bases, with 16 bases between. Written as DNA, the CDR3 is TGTGCCACTCGGGACCAATCCTCCTATGGCTACACCTTC. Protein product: CATRDQSSYGYTF.

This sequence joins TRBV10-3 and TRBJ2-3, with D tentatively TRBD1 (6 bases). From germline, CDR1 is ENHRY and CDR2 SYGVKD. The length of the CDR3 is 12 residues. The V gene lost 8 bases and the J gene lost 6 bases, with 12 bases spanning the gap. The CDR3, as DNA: TGTGCCATCTCACAGGGTAGGGATACGCAGTATTTT. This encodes CAISQGRDTQYF.

CDR3 nucleotides: TGTGCCAGCAGCCTGACAGGGATAACAGATACGCAGTATTTT. Its protein is CASSLTGITDTQYF. The chain carries TRBV5-8 and TRBJ2-3; 7 bases map to TRBD1. The CDR3 has 14 amino acids. Germline lookup yields CDR1 SGHTS and CDR2 YDEGEE. V shed 4 bases, J shed 3 bases, and the junction held 5 bases outside the gene matches.

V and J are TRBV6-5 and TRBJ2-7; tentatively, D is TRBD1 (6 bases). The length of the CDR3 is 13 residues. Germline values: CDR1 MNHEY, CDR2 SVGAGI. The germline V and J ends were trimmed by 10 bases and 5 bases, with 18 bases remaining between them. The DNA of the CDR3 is TGTGCCACTCATAGGGGACACCCTAACGAGCAGTACTTC. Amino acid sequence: CATHRGHPNEQYF.

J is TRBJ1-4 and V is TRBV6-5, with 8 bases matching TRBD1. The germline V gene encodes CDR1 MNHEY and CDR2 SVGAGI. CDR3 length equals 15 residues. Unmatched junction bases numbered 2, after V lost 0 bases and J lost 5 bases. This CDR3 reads CASSYSRQGNEKLFF. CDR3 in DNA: TGTGCCAGCAGTTACTCCCGACAGGGGAATGAAAAACTGTTTTTT.

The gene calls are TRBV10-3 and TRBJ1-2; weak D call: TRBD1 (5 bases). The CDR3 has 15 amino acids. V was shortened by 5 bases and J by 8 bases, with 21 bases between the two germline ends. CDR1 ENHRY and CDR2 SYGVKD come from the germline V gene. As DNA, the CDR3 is TGTGCCATCAGTTGGGACCAAGCTTGGGGCTACGGCTACACCTTC. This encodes CAISWDQAWGYGYTF.

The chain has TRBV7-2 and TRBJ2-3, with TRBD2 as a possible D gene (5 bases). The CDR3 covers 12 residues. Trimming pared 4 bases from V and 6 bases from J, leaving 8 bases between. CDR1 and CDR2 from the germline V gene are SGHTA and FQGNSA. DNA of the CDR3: TGTGCCAGCAGCTCACTAGGGGATACGCAGTATTTT. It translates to CASSSLGDTQYF.

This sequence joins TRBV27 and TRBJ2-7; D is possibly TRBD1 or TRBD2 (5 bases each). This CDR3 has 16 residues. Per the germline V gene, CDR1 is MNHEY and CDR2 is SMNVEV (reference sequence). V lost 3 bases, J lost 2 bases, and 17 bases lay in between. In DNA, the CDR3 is TGTGCCAGCAGTTTTTGGGGGTCCCTTTACACCTACGAGCAGTACTTC. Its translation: CASSFWGSLYTYEQYF.

The DNA of the CDR3 is TGTGCCAGCAGCTTTCTTACTAGCGGATACAATGAGCAGTTCTTC. The encoded protein is CASSFLTSGYNEQFF. V is TRBV7-9 and J is TRBJ2-1; TRBD2 matches 8 bases. This CDR3 comprises 15 residues. CDR1 SEHNR and CDR2 FQNEAQ come from the germline V gene (reference sequence). J was trimmed by 4 bases and V by 3 bases; bases with no gene match: 5.

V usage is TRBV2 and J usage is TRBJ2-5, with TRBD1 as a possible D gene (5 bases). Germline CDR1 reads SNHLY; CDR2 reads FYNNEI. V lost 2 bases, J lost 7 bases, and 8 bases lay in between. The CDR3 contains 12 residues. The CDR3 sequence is CASSEQGGTQYF. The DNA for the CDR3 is TGTGCCAGCAGTGAACAGGGCGGGACCCAGTACTTC.

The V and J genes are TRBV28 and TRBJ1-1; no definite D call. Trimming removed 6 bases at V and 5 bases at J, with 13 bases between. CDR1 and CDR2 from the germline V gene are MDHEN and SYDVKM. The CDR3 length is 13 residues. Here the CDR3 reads CASSPAGRTEAFF. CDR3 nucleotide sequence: TGTGCCAGCAGCCCGGCGGGGAGGACTGAAGCTTTCTTT.

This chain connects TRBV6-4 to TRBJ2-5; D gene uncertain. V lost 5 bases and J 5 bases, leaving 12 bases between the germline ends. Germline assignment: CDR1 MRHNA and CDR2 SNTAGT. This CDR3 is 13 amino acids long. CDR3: CASSTWASETQYF. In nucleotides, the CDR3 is TGTGCCAGCAGTACATGGGCTTCGGAGACCCAGTACTTC.

CDR3 DNA sequence: TGTGCCTGGAGTCCCCCCCGGGGCATTCAGTACTTC. It is translated as CAWSPPRGIQYF. The chain carries TRBV30 and TRBJ2-4; the D gene is possibly TRBD2 (5 bases). The V end lost 2 bases, the J end lost 9 bases, and 11 bases lay between the germline ends. Germline CDR1 GTSNPN, CDR2 SVGIG (reference sequence). This CDR3 has 12 residues.